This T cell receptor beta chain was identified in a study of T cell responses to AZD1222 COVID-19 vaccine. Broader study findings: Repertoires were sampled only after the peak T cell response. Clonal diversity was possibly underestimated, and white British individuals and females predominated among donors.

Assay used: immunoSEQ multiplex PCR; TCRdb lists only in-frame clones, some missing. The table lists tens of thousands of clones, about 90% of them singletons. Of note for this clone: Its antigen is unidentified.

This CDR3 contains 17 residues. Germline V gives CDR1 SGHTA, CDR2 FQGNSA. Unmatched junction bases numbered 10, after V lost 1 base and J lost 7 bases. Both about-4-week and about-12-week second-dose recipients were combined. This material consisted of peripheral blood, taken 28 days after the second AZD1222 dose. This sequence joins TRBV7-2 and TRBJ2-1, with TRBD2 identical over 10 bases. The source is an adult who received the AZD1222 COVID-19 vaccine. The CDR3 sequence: CASSLGLFSGRNNEQFF. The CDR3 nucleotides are TGTGCCAGCAGCTTAGGGCTTTTTAGCGGGAGGAATAATGAGCAGTTCTTC.